This T cell receptor beta chain was recovered during a study of T-cell reconstitution after alpha-beta-depleted transplantation in children. During its preparation, the TCRbeta library received unique molecular identifiers. TCRdb recomputed calls from the PCR reads with MiXCR, one row per CDR3 protein. The sample holds 450,000 to 500,000 distinct CDR3 sequences, under 15% seen once. This clonotype has at least ten counts. Germline assignment: CDR1 SGDLS and CDR2 YYNGEE. V dropped 5 bases and J dropped 0; count of bases not matched to a gene: 6. The CDR3 contains 16 residues. This rearrangement joins TRBV9 to TRBJ2-1, with 9 bases that match TRBD2. The TCR comes from a human donor who donated a stem cell graft to a child with combined immunodeficiency. The input for sequencing was PBMCs from the stem cell graft donor, taken from the stem cell graft. The CDR3 protein is CASSRAGGYSYNEQFF. The CDR3 DNA follows: TGTGCCAGCAGTCGAGCGGGGGGCTACTCCTACAATGAGCAGTTCTTC.